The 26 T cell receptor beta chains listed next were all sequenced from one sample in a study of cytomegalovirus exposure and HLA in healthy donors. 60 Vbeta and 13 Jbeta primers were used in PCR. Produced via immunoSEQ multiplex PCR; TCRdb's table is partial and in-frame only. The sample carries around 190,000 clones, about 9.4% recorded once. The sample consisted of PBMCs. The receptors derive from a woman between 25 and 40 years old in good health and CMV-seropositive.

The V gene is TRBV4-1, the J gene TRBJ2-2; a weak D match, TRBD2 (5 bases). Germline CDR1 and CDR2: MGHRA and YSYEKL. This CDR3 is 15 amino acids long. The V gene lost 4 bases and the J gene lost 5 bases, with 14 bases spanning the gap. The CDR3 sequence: CASSLARAETGELFF. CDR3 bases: TGCGCCAGCAGCCTGGCGAGAGCGGAGACCGGGGAGCTGTTTTTT.

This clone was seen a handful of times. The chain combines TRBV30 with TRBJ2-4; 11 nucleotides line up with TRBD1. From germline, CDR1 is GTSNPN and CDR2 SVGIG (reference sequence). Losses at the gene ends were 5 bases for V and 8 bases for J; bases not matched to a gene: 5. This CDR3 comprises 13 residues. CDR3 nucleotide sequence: TGTGCCTGGGCGACGGGACAGGGGGACATTCAGTACTTC. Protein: CAWATGQGDIQYF. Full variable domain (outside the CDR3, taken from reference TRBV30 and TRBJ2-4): SQTIHQWPATLVQPVGSPLSLECTVEGTSNPNLYWYRQAAGRGLQLLFYSVGIGQISSEVPQNLSASRPQDRQFILSSKKLLLSDSGFYLCAWATGQGDIQYFGAGTRLSVL.

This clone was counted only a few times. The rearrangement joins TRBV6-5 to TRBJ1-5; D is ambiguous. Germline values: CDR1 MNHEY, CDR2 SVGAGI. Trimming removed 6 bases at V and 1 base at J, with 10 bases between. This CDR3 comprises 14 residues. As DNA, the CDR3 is TGTGCCAGCAGCCCCCTGGCAAGCAATCAGCCCCAGCATTTT. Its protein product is CASSPLASNQPQHF.

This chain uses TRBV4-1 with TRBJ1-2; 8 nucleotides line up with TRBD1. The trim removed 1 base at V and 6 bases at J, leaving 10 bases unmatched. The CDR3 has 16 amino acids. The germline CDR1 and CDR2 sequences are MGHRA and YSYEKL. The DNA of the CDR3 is TGCGCCAGCAGCCAAGTGGTCCGGACAGGGATCCATGGCTACACCTTC. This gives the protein CASSQVVRTGIHGYTF.

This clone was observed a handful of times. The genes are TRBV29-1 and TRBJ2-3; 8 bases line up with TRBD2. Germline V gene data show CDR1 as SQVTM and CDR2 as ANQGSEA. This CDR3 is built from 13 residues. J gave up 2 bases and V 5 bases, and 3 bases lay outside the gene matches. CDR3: CSVIAGNTDTQYF. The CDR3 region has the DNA TGCAGCGTTATAGCGGGAAACACAGATACGCAGTATTTT.

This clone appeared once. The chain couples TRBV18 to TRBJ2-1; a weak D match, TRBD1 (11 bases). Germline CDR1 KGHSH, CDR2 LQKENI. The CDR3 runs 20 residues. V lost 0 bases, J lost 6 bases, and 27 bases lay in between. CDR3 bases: TGTGCCAGCTCACCACCCGGGACAGGGGGTTTCCGACTAGCGGGCAATGAGCAGTTCTTC. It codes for CASSPPGTGGFRLAGNEQFF.

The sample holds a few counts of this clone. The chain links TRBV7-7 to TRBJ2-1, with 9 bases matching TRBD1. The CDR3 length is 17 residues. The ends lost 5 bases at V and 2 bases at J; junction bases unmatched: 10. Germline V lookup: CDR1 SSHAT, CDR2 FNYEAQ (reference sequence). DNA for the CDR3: TGTGCCAGCAGCAGGCACCTGGGACAGGGTCCCTACAATGAGCAGTTCTTC. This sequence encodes CASSRHLGQGPYNEQFF.

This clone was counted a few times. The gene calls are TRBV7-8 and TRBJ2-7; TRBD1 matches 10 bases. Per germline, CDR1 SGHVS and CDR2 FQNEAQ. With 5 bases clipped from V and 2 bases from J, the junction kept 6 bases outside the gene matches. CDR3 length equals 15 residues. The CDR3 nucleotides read TGTGCCAGCAGCCCAGGGACAGGGGTTCCCTACGAGCAGTACTTC. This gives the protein CASSPGTGVPYEQYF.

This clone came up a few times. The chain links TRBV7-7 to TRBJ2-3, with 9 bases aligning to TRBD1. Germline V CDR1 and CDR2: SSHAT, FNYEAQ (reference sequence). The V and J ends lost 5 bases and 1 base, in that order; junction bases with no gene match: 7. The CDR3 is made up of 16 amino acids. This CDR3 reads CASSPGWTGGTDTQYF. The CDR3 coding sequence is TGTGCCAGCAGCCCGGGTTGGACAGGGGGCACAGATACGCAGTATTTT.

CDR3 in amino acids: CASSLGQVAQETQYF. For the CDR3, the DNA is TGTGCCAGCAGCTTAGGGCAAGTGGCACAAGAGACCCAGTACTTC. J is TRBJ2-5 and V is TRBV13, with D hard to call. Trimming took 0 bases from V and 2 from J, leaving 10 bases between them. The V gene's germline CDR1 is PRHDT and CDR2 FYEKMQ (reference sequence). CDR3 length: 15 amino acids.

The CDR3 loop is CASSLRSAGKFYNEQFF. CDR3 sequence (DNA): TGTGCCAGCAGCTTACGATCAGCGGGGAAGTTCTACAATGAGCAGTTCTTC. The genes are TRBV13 and TRBJ2-1; 7 bases are a match to TRBD2. Germline CDR1 reads PRHDT; CDR2 reads FYEKMQ (reference sequence). The length of the CDR3 is 17 residues. The trim removed 2 bases at V and 3 bases at J, leaving 10 bases unmatched.

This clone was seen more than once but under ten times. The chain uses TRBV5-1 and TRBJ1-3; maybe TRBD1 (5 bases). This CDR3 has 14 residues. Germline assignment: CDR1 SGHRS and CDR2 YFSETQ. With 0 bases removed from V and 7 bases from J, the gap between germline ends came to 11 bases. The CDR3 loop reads CASSLEGDRNTIYF. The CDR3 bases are TGCGCCAGCAGCTTGGAAGGGGATAGGAACACCATATATTTT. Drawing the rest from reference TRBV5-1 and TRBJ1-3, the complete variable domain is KAGVTQTPRYLIKTRGQQVTLSCSPISGHRSVSWYQQTPGQGLQFLFEYFSETQRNKGNFPGRFSGRQFSNSRSEMNVSTLELGDSALYLCASSLEGDRNTIYFGEGSWLTVV.

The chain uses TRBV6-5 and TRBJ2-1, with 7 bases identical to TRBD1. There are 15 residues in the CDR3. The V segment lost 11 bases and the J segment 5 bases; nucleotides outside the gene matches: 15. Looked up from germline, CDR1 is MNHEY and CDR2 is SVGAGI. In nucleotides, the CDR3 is TGTGCCGCGTCATCCCGGGACAGAAGAAACAATGAGCAGTTCTTC. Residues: CAASSRDRRNNEQFF.

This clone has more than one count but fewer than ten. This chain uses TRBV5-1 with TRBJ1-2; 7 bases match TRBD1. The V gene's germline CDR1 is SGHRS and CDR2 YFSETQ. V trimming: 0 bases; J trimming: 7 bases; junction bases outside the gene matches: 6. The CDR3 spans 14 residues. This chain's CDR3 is CASSLGTGDAGYTF. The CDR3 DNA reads TGCGCCAGCAGCTTGGGGACAGGAGATGCTGGCTACACCTTC.

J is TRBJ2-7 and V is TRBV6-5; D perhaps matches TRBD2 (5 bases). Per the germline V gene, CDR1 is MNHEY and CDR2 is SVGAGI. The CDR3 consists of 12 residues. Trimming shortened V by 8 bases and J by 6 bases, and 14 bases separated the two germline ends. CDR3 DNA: TGTGCCAGCGGGAGAGGGTCGGGCGAGCAGTACTTC. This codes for CASGRGSGEQYF.

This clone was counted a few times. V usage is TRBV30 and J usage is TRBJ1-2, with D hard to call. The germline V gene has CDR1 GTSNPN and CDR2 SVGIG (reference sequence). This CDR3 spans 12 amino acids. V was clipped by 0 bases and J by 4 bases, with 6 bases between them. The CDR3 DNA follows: TGTGCCTGGAGTGTTGGGCTCTATGGCTACACCTTC. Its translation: CAWSVGLYGYTF.

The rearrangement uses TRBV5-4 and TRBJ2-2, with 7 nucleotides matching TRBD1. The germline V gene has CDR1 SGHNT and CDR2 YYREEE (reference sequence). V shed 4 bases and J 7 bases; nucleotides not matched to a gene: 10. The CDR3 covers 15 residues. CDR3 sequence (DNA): TGTGCCAGCAGCCGGGGAGACAGGGCCCTCGGGGAGCTGTTTTTT. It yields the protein CASSRGDRALGELFF.

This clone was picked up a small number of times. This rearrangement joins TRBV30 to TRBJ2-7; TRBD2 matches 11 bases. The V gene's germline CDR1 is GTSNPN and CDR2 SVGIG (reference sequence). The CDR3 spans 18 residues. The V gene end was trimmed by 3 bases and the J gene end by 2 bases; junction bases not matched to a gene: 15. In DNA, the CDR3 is TGTGCCTGGAGCGTTTTTATTACTAGCGGGAGCATCCCCTACGAGCAGTACTTC. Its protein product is CAWSVFITSGSIPYEQYF.

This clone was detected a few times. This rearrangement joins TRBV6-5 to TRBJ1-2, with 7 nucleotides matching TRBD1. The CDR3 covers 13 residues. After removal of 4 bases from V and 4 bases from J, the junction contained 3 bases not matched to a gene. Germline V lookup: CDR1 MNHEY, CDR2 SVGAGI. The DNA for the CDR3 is TGTGCCAGCAGTTCGACAGGGTTCTATGGCTACACCTTC. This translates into CASSSTGFYGYTF.

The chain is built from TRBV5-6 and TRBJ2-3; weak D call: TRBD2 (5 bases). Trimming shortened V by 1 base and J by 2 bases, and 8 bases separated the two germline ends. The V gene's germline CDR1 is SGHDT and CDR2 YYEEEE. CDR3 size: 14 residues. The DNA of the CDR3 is TGTGCCAGCAGCTTGACAGACTACACAGATACGCAGTATTTT. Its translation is CASSLTDYTDTQYF.

In DNA form, the CDR3 reads TGTGCCAGCAGACGGGACAGACTCACTGAAGCTTTCTTT. It yields the protein CASRRDRLTEAFF. V is TRBV27 and J is TRBJ1-1; the match to TRBD1 covers 7 bases. Germline lookup yields CDR1 MNHEY and CDR2 SMNVEV (reference sequence). The CDR3 is made up of 13 amino acids. Trimming took 6 bases from V and 4 from J; bases not matched to a gene: 5.

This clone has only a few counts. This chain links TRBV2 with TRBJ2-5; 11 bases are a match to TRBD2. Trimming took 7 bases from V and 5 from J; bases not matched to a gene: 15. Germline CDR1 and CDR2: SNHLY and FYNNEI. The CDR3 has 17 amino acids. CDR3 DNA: TGTGCCAGCATAAAAGTGGTAGCGGGAGGGCCGGGGGAGACCCAGTACTTC. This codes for CASIKVVAGGPGETQYF.

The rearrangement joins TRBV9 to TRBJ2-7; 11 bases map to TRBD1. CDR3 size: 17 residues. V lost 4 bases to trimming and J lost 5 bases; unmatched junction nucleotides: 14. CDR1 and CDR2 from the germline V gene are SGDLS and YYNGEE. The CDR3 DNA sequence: TGTGCCAGCAGCCCAAGAATAGGGACAGGGGGTCTCAACGAGCAGTACTTC. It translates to CASSPRIGTGGLNEQYF.

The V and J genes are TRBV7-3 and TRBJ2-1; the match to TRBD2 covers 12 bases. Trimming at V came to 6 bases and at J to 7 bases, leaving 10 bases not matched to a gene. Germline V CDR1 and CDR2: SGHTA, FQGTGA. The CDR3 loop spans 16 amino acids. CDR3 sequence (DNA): TGTGCCAGCAGGGCGCCGACTAGCGGGAGAGGTAATGAGCAGTTCTTC. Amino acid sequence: CASRAPTSGRGNEQFF.

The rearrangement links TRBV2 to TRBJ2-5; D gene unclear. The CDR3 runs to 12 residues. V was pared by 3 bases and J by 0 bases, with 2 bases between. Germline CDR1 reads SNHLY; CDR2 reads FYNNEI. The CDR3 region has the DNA TGTGCCAGCAGTGACTACCAAGAGACCCAGTACTTC. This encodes CASSDYQETQYF.

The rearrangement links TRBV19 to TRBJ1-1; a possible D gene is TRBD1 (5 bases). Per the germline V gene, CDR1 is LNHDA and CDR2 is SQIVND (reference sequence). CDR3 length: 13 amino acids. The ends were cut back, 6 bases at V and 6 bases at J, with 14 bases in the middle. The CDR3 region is CASSLQGYAEAFF. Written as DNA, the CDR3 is TGTGCCAGTAGCCTGCAGGGATACGCTGAAGCTTTCTTT.